Listed below are T cell receptor beta chains from one sample, sequenced in a study of T cell changes during pregnancy in multiple sclerosis. The protocol was immunoSEQ multiplex PCR, while the TCRdb copy is restricted to in-frame clones and leaves out a portion. The sample has 65,000 to 85,000 clones; more than 80% are singletons. Source: peripheral blood, taken in the first trimester of pregnancy. The receptor source for this set is a female donor in good health, enrolled as a control in a pregnancy study. CDR3s include the opening cysteine and the closing phenylalanine or tryptophan. The order of the fields is D gene, V gene, J gene, clone size, CDR3 DNA, CDR3 protein. The D gene is left open where the match is weak. The size of a clone is reported for some rows only, either as once, few or many, or as a class for expanded clones.

d_call: -; v_call: TRBV6-6; j_call: TRBJ2-7; clone_size: -; cdr3_nt: TGTGCCAGCAGTTTACCGGGACAAGTCTACGAGCAGTACTTC; cdr3_aa: CASSLPGQVYEQYF
d_call: TRBD1; v_call: TRBV5-1; j_call: TRBJ2-7; clone_size: -; cdr3_nt: TGCGCCAGCAGTTATGGACAGGGTGGTTACGAGCAGTACTTC; cdr3_aa: CASSYGQGGYEQYF
d_call: TRBD1; v_call: TRBV6-5; j_call: TRBJ1-5; clone_size: -; cdr3_nt: TGTGCCAGCAGTTACGACAGGGGCAATCAGCCCCAGCATTTT; cdr3_aa: CASSYDRGNQPQHF
d_call: -; v_call: TRBV18; j_call: TRBJ2-7; clone_size: -; cdr3_nt: TGTGCCAGCTCACCGATCCTGGGGCGCGAGCAGTACTTC; cdr3_aa: CASSPILGREQYF
d_call: -; v_call: TRBV19; j_call: TRBJ2-1; clone_size: once; cdr3_nt: TGTGCCAGTAGTATTAACGGGGGTTGGAATGAGCAGTTCTTC; cdr3_aa: CASSINGGWNEQFF
d_call: TRBD2; v_call: TRBV6-6; j_call: TRBJ2-7; clone_size: -; cdr3_nt: TGTGCCAGCAGTTACTCGCCACTAGCGAACTACGAGCAGTACTTC; cdr3_aa: CASSYSPLANYEQYF
d_call: -; v_call: TRBV30; j_call: TRBJ1-3; clone_size: -; cdr3_nt: TGTGCCTGGACCACAGGGCCTGGAAACACCATATATTTT; cdr3_aa: CAWTTGPGNTIYF
d_call: TRBD1; v_call: TRBV27; j_call: TRBJ1-6; clone_size: once; cdr3_nt: TGTGCCAGCAGTTTATCCGACAGGGGCGGAGGGACCTATAATTCACCCCTCCACTTT; cdr3_aa: CASSLSDRGGGTYNSPLHF
d_call: -; v_call: TRBV25-1; j_call: TRBJ2-1; clone_size: -; cdr3_nt: TGTGCCAGCAGTGATCCGGGAACCCACTACAATGAGCAGTTCTTC; cdr3_aa: CASSDPGTHYNEQFF
d_call: -; v_call: TRBV5-1; j_call: TRBJ1-4; clone_size: few; cdr3_nt: TGCGCCAGCAGCTTGGCCAAAGGGGAGGCTAATGAAAAACTGTTTTTT; cdr3_aa: CASSLAKGEANEKLFF
d_call: TRBD1; v_call: TRBV6-1; j_call: TRBJ1-2; clone_size: -; cdr3_nt: TGTGCCAGCAGTTGGGGACAGGGGGCGGATGGCTACACCTTC; cdr3_aa: CASSWGQGADGYTF
d_call: -; v_call: TRBV7-7; j_call: TRBJ1-1; clone_size: -; cdr3_nt: TGTGCTAGCAGCCCGAATCCGGGAACTGAAGCTTTCTTT; cdr3_aa: CASSPNPGTEAFF
d_call: TRBD1; v_call: TRBV25-1; j_call: TRBJ1-6; clone_size: -; cdr3_nt: TGTGCCAGCAGTGAATATGGGGCGGCCAGGGGGCATTCACCCCTCCACTTT; cdr3_aa: CASSEYGAARGHSPLHF
d_call: -; v_call: TRBV4-2; j_call: TRBJ2-2; clone_size: -; cdr3_nt: TGTGCCAGCGACAGACTAGGGGCAGGGTTAACCGGGGAGCTGTTTTTT; cdr3_aa: CASDRLGAGLTGELFF
d_call: TRBD1; v_call: TRBV7-9; j_call: TRBJ2-7; clone_size: -; cdr3_nt: TGTGCCAGCAGCCAGGGGGTCTCGGCCTACGAGCAGTACTTC; cdr3_aa: CASSQGVSAYEQYF
d_call: TRBD1; v_call: TRBV11-2; j_call: TRBJ2-7; clone_size: -; cdr3_nt: TGTGCCAGCAGCTTAGTCACAGGGGTAATCCACGAGCAGTACTTC; cdr3_aa: CASSLVTGVIHEQYF
d_call: -; v_call: TRBV27; j_call: TRBJ1-2; clone_size: -; cdr3_nt: TGTGCCAGCAGTTTAGGTTGGGGGGGCCTCCTGGGCTACACCTTC; cdr3_aa: CASSLGWGGLLGYTF
d_call: TRBD1; v_call: TRBV4-2; j_call: TRBJ1-4; clone_size: once; cdr3_nt: TGTGCCAGCAGCCAAGGGGGGACAGGGGTGGAGGAAAAACTGTTTTTT; cdr3_aa: CASSQGGTGVEEKLFF
d_call: -; v_call: TRBV13; j_call: TRBJ1-3; clone_size: -; cdr3_nt: TGTGCCAGCAGCTTCGACGAGGGGGTCCCTGGAAACACCATATATTTT; cdr3_aa: CASSFDEGVPGNTIYF
d_call: -; v_call: TRBV2; j_call: TRBJ1-5; clone_size: -; cdr3_nt: TGTGCCAGCAGTGAAGCGCTTGAAAGGAGCTATAGCAATCAGCCCCAGCATTTT; cdr3_aa: CASSEALERSYSNQPQHF
d_call: -; v_call: TRBV5-1; j_call: TRBJ1-2; clone_size: -; cdr3_nt: TGCGCCAGCAGCTTCGGTACCTATGGCTACACCTTC; cdr3_aa: CASSFGTYGYTF
d_call: TRBD1; v_call: TRBV27; j_call: TRBJ1-1; clone_size: -; cdr3_nt: TGTGCCAGCAGCTTTAAAACAGGGGAGAACACTGAAGCTTTCTTT; cdr3_aa: CASSFKTGENTEAFF
d_call: -; v_call: TRBV7-2; j_call: TRBJ1-1; clone_size: -; cdr3_nt: TGTGCCAGCAGCTTAGCTGCAGGGGCGAACACTGAAGCTTTCTTT; cdr3_aa: CASSLAAGANTEAFF
d_call: TRBD1; v_call: TRBV5-1; j_call: TRBJ2-5; clone_size: -; cdr3_nt: TGCGCCAGCAGCTTGTTCGGGACAGCTCAAGAGACCCAGTACTTC; cdr3_aa: CASSLFGTAQETQYF
d_call: -; v_call: TRBV28; j_call: TRBJ2-1; clone_size: -; cdr3_nt: TGTGCCAGCAGAATTCCTGGGCAGGTCAATGAGCAGTTCTTC; cdr3_aa: CASRIPGQVNEQFF
d_call: TRBD1; v_call: TRBV25-1; j_call: TRBJ1-1; clone_size: -; cdr3_nt: TGTGCCAGCAGTGAATCAAGACAGGGTGATGCTTTCTTT; cdr3_aa: CASSESRQGDAFF